This T cell receptor (beta chain) was captured by sequencing in a study of blood T cell repertoires in COVID-19. The protocol was immunoSEQ multiplex PCR, while the TCRdb copy is restricted to in-frame clones and leaves out a portion. The table records about 100,000 clones, 70% to 80% of them present only once. Points on this clone: The sample contains more than one DNA sequence encoding this CDR3.

This clonotype was sampled from a woman between 70 and 85 years old with acute or convalescent COVID-19. The sequenced sample consisted of peripheral blood.

CDR3 sequence: CASSYSGGKDNSPLHF. The CDR3 DNA is TGTGCCAGCAGTTACTCAGGGGGAAAGGATAATTCACCCCTCCACTTT. V and J are TRBV6-5 and TRBJ1-6, with TRBD1 as a possible D gene (6 bases). The CDR3 contains 16 residues. The germline gives CDR1 MNHEY, CDR2 SVGAGI. V was trimmed by 0 bases and J by 5 bases, leaving 11 bases between them.